The rows below give T cell receptor beta chains drawn from one sample of a study of cytomegalovirus exposure and HLA in healthy donors. Measured with immunoSEQ multiplex PCR; TCRdb has only the in-frame clones, and not every one. The top ten clones hold under 4.5% of a sample with roughly 100,000 clones, around three quarters of them seen once. Sequencing was performed on PBMCs. All receptors come from a man aged 50 or older in good health and CMV-seropositive. CDR3s include the opening cysteine and the closing phenylalanine or tryptophan. Fields, in order: clone size, D gene, V gene, J gene, CDR3 protein, CDR3 DNA. D genes are given only for firm matches. The listing skips clone size in some rows; elsewhere it reads once, few, many or a size class.

clone size: -; D gene: -; V gene: TRBV18; J gene: TRBJ2-7; CDR3 protein: CASSSSSYEQYF; CDR3 DNA: TGTGCCAGCTCATCGAGCTCCTACGAGCAGTACTTC
clone size: -; D gene: -; V gene: TRBV7-9; J gene: TRBJ2-1; CDR3 protein: CSSSLALLAVHNEQFF; CDR3 DNA: TGTTCCAGCAGCTTAGCGCTGTTAGCGGTACACAATGAGCAGTTCTTC
clone size: -; D gene: TRBD1; V gene: TRBV27; J gene: TRBJ2-3; CDR3 protein: CASRQGTLFTDTQYF; CDR3 DNA: TGTGCCAGCAGACAGGGGACCCTTTTCACAGATACGCAGTATTTT
clone size: -; D gene: TRBD1; V gene: TRBV5-1; J gene: TRBJ2-1; CDR3 protein: CASSRTGQGSYNEQFF; CDR3 DNA: TGCGCCAGCAGCCGCACGGGACAGGGCTCCTACAATGAGCAGTTCTTC
clone size: -; D gene: -; V gene: TRBV11-3; J gene: TRBJ2-1; CDR3 protein: CASSPGLNEQFF; CDR3 DNA: TGTGCCAGCAGCCCGGGACTCAATGAGCAGTTCTTC
clone size: -; D gene: TRBD1; V gene: TRBV25-1; J gene: TRBJ2-5; CDR3 protein: CASSDGQGAWETQYF; CDR3 DNA: TGTGCCAGCAGTGACGGACAGGGGGCATGGGAGACCCAGTACTTC
clone size: few; D gene: -; V gene: TRBV29-1; J gene: TRBJ2-5; CDR3 protein: CSVEGLQETQYF; CDR3 DNA: TGCAGCGTCGAAGGACTACAAGAGACCCAGTACTTC
clone size: -; D gene: -; V gene: TRBV10-3; J gene: TRBJ2-4; CDR3 protein: CAISEGRGRENIQYF; CDR3 DNA: TGTGCCATCAGTGAGGGCAGGGGACGGGAAAACATTCAGTACTTC
clone size: -; D gene: TRBD1; V gene: TRBV25-1; J gene: TRBJ2-2; CDR3 protein: CASSDPGTGGTGELFF; CDR3 DNA: TGTGCCAGCAGTGATCCCGGGACAGGGGGCACCGGGGAGCTGTTTTTT
clone size: -; D gene: TRBD2; V gene: TRBV29-1; J gene: TRBJ2-3; CDR3 protein: CSVGTSSSTDTQYF; CDR3 DNA: TGCAGCGTTGGGACTAGTTCTAGCACAGATACGCAGTATTTT
clone size: -; D gene: TRBD2; V gene: TRBV19; J gene: TRBJ2-2; CDR3 protein: CASSGLAAPSYTGELFF; CDR3 DNA: TGTGCCAGTAGTGGGCTAGCGGCACCTTCTTACACCGGGGAGCTGTTTTTT
clone size: -; D gene: -; V gene: TRBV29-1; J gene: TRBJ2-2; CDR3 protein: CSATGSSGELFF; CDR3 DNA: TGCAGCGCCACAGGGTCGTCCGGGGAGCTGTTTTTT
clone size: few; D gene: TRBD2; V gene: TRBV19; J gene: TRBJ2-7; CDR3 protein: CASKRDAGYEQYF; CDR3 DNA: TGTGCCAGTAAGCGGGACGCAGGCTACGAGCAGTACTTC
clone size: -; D gene: -; V gene: TRBV4-1; J gene: TRBJ1-4; CDR3 protein: CASSLHRVGNEKLFF; CDR3 DNA: TGCGCCAGCAGTCTCCACAGGGTTGGTAATGAAAAACTGTTTTTT
clone size: -; D gene: -; V gene: TRBV30; J gene: TRBJ2-5; CDR3 protein: CAWSFFRGRETQYF; CDR3 DNA: TGTGCCTGGAGTTTTTTCAGGGGGAGGGAGACCCAGTACTTC
clone size: -; D gene: TRBD1; V gene: TRBV6-7; J gene: TRBJ2-2; CDR3 protein: CASSSLGQGPTGELFF; CDR3 DNA: TGTGCCAGCAGTTCCTTAGGACAGGGACCGACCGGGGAGCTGTTTTTT
clone size: -; D gene: -; V gene: TRBV19; J gene: TRBJ2-2; CDR3 protein: CASSIEGTGPNTGELFF; CDR3 DNA: TGTGCCAGTAGTATAGAAGGTACAGGGCCGAACACCGGGGAGCTGTTTTTT
clone size: -; D gene: -; V gene: TRBV7-2; J gene: TRBJ1-5; CDR3 protein: CASSLGRGGEPQHF; CDR3 DNA: TGTGCCAGCAGCTTAGGTCGGGGGGGGGAACCCCAGCATTTT
clone size: -; D gene: TRBD1; V gene: TRBV11-2; J gene: TRBJ1-2; CDR3 protein: CASSSGGLRVGYTF; CDR3 DNA: TGTGCCAGCAGTTCAGGGGGCTTGAGGGTTGGCTACACCTTC
clone size: -; D gene: -; V gene: TRBV27; J gene: TRBJ1-1; CDR3 protein: CASSLGGTGAEAFF; CDR3 DNA: TGTGCCAGCAGTTTGGGGGGGACCGGGGCTGAAGCTTTCTTT
clone size: -; D gene: -; V gene: TRBV18; J gene: TRBJ1-4; CDR3 protein: CASSPRDSRVSMFF; CDR3 DNA: TGTGCCAGCTCACCACGAGACAGCCGCGTCAGTATGTTTTTT
clone size: -; D gene: TRBD2; V gene: TRBV4-2; J gene: TRBJ2-3; CDR3 protein: CASSLGLAGGLTDTQYF; CDR3 DNA: TGTGCCAGCAGCCTCGGACTAGCGGGAGGGTTAACAGATACGCAGTATTTT
clone size: -; D gene: TRBD2; V gene: TRBV7-9; J gene: TRBJ2-5; CDR3 protein: CASSLLPSGIGSETQYF; CDR3 DNA: TGTGCCAGCAGCTTATTGCCTAGCGGGATTGGGTCAGAGACCCAGTACTTC
clone size: -; D gene: -; V gene: TRBV18; J gene: TRBJ2-3; CDR3 protein: CASSHVSGIETDTQYF; CDR3 DNA: TGTGCCAGCAGTCATGTGTCAGGGATTGAAACAGATACGCAGTATTTT
clone size: few; D gene: TRBD1; V gene: TRBV7-6; J gene: TRBJ2-7; CDR3 protein: CASSPGQGNYEQYF; CDR3 DNA: TGTGCCAGCAGCCCTGGACAGGGGAACTACGAGCAGTACTTC
clone size: -; D gene: TRBD1; V gene: TRBV7-2; J gene: TRBJ1-2; CDR3 protein: CASSFMTGVGYGYTF; CDR3 DNA: TGTGCCAGCAGCTTTATGACAGGGGTCGGCTATGGCTACACCTTC
clone size: -; D gene: -; V gene: TRBV4-3; J gene: TRBJ2-7; CDR3 protein: CASSLAARLQGGDEQYF; CDR3 DNA: TGCGCCAGCAGCCTTGCTGCTCGGCTTCAAGGGGGGGACGAGCAGTACTTC
clone size: few; D gene: TRBD1; V gene: TRBV7-9; J gene: TRBJ1-3; CDR3 protein: CASSSRRTGEGNTIYF; CDR3 DNA: TGTGCCAGCAGCTCCCGACGTACAGGGGAAGGAAACACCATATATTTT
clone size: -; D gene: TRBD2; V gene: TRBV10-3; J gene: TRBJ2-2; CDR3 protein: CASGLAGNTGELFF; CDR3 DNA: TGTGCCAGTGGACTAGCGGGAAACACCGGGGAGCTGTTTTTT
clone size: few; D gene: TRBD2; V gene: TRBV10-2; J gene: TRBJ2-2; CDR3 protein: CASSESRLAGITGELFF; CDR3 DNA: TGCGCCAGCAGTGAGTCCAGACTAGCGGGGATCACCGGGGAGCTGTTTTTT
clone size: -; D gene: -; V gene: TRBV2; J gene: TRBJ1-1; CDR3 protein: CATRFGQNTEAFF; CDR3 DNA: TGTGCCACCCGTTTCGGACAGAACACTGAAGCTTTCTTT
clone size: -; D gene: -; V gene: TRBV21-1; J gene: TRBJ2-5; CDR3 protein: CASSKSSGKVIGYQETQYF; CDR3 DNA: TGTGCCAGCAGCAAATCTAGCGGGAAGGTAATAGGGTACCAAGAGACCCAGTACTTC
clone size: -; D gene: TRBD2; V gene: TRBV5-8; J gene: TRBJ2-2; CDR3 protein: CASSSRREASGELFF; CDR3 DNA: TGTGCCAGCAGCTCACGGCGGGAGGCCTCCGGGGAGCTGTTTTTT
clone size: -; D gene: TRBD1; V gene: TRBV6-5; J gene: TRBJ2-7; CDR3 protein: CASRATGFYEQYF; CDR3 DNA: TGTGCCAGCAGAGCGACAGGGTTCTACGAGCAGTACTTC
clone size: -; D gene: -; V gene: TRBV28; J gene: TRBJ1-1; CDR3 protein: CASSLSGGGMTEAFF; CDR3 DNA: TGTGCCAGCAGTTTATCGGGGGGAGGTATGACTGAAGCTTTCTTT
clone size: -; D gene: TRBD2; V gene: TRBV7-9; J gene: TRBJ2-1; CDR3 protein: CASSLAGGDEQFF; CDR3 DNA: TGTGCCAGCAGCTTAGCGGGGGGGGACGAGCAGTTCTTC
clone size: -; D gene: TRBD2; V gene: TRBV5-4; J gene: TRBJ2-7; CDR3 protein: CASRHSGSWSYEQYF; CDR3 DNA: TGTGCCAGCAGACATAGCGGGAGTTGGTCCTACGAGCAGTACTTC
clone size: -; D gene: -; V gene: TRBV21-1; J gene: TRBJ2-2; CDR3 protein: CASSKNLVTGGKTGELFF; CDR3 DNA: TGTGCCAGCAGCAAAAACCTGGTCACAGGGGGCAAAACCGGGGAGCTGTTTTTT
clone size: -; D gene: -; V gene: TRBV7-3; J gene: TRBJ2-3; CDR3 protein: CASSLTGPDTQYF; CDR3 DNA: TGTGCCAGCAGCTTAACGGGGCCAGATACGCAGTATTTT
clone size: few; D gene: -; V gene: TRBV19; J gene: TRBJ1-5; CDR3 protein: CASSIQGSNQPQHF; CDR3 DNA: TGTGCCAGTAGTATCCAGGGTAGCAATCAGCCCCAGCATTTT
clone size: -; D gene: -; V gene: TRBV19; J gene: TRBJ1-2; CDR3 protein: CASSIPSITSYGYTF; CDR3 DNA: TGTGCCAGTAGTATCCCCTCAATAACGAGCTATGGCTACACCTTC
clone size: few; D gene: TRBD1; V gene: TRBV27; J gene: TRBJ1-1; CDR3 protein: CASSTGQGAPTEAFF; CDR3 DNA: TGTGCCAGCAGTACTGGACAGGGGGCGCCCACTGAAGCTTTCTTT
clone size: -; D gene: -; V gene: TRBV6-4; J gene: TRBJ2-2; CDR3 protein: CASSERSAGDTGELFF; CDR3 DNA: TGTGCCAGCAGTGAACGGTCTGCCGGGGACACCGGGGAGCTGTTTTTT
clone size: -; D gene: -; V gene: TRBV5-1; J gene: TRBJ2-3; CDR3 protein: CASSLGIDTYTDTQYF; CDR3 DNA: TGCGCCAGCAGCTTGGGGATTGACACCTACACAGATACGCAGTATTTT
clone size: -; D gene: -; V gene: TRBV6-1; J gene: TRBJ2-5; CDR3 protein: CASNLAEAVETQYF; CDR3 DNA: TGTGCCAGCAACTTAGCAGAGGCGGTGGAGACCCAGTACTTC
clone size: -; D gene: -; V gene: TRBV28; J gene: TRBJ1-2; CDR3 protein: CASSPSDYGYTF; CDR3 DNA: TGTGCCAGCAGCCCCTCCGACTATGGCTACACCTTC